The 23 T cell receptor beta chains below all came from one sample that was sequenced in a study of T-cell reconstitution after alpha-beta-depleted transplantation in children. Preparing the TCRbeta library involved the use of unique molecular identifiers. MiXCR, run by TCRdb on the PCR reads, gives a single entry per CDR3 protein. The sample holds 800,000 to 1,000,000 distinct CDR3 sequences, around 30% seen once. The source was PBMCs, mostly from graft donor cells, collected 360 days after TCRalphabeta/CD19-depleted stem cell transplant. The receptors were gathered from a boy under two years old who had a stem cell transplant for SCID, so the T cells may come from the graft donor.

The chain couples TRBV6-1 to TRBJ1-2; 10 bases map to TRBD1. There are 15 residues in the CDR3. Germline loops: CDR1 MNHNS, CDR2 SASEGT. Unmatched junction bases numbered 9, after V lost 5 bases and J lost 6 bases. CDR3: CASSPPGTGADGYTF. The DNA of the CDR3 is TGTGCCAGCAGTCCTCCTGGGACAGGGGCGGATGGCTACACCTTC.

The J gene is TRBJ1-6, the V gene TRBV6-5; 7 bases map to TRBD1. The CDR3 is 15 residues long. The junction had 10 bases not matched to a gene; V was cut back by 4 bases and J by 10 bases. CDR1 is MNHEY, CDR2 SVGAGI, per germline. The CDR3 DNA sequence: TGTGCCAGCAGTTCCCCGAGACAGGGAGGCTCACCCCTCCACTTT. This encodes CASSSPRQGGSPLHF.

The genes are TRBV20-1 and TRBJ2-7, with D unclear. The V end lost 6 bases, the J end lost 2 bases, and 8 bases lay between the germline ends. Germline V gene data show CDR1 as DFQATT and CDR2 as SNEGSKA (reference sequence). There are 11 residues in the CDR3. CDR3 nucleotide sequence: TGCAGTGCCGCTATTCCCTACGAGCAGTACTTC. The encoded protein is CSAAIPYEQYF.

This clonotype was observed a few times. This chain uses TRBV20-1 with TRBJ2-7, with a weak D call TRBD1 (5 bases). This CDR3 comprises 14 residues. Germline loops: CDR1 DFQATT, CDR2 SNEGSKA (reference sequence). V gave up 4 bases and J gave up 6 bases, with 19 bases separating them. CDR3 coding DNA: TGCAGTGCTAATTATCAAGGGCAGGGTTCCGAGCAGTACTTC. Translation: CSANYQGQGSEQYF.

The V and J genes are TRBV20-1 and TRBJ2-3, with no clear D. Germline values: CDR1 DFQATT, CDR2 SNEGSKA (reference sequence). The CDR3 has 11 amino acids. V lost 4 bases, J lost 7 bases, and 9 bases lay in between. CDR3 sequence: CSATASYTQYF. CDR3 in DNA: TGCAGTGCTACCGCTAGTTATACGCAGTATTTT.

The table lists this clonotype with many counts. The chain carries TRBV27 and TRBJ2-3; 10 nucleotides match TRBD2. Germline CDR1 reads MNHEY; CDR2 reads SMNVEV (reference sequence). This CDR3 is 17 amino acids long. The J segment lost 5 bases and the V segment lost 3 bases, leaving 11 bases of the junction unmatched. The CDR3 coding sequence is TGTGCCAGCAGTTTCCGGACTAGCGGCCATGAGGGAGATACGCAGTATTTT. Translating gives CASSFRTSGHEGDTQYF.

The DNA for the CDR3 is TGCGCCAGCAGCTTGGTATCCACGAGTACTGGGGCCAACGTCCTGACTTTC. It specifies CASSLVSTSTGANVLTF. This chain joins TRBV5-1 and TRBJ2-6; D call uncertain. The CDR3 loop spans 17 amino acids. Germline values: CDR1 SGHRS, CDR2 YFSETQ. V was pared by 0 bases and J by 2 bases, with 12 bases between.

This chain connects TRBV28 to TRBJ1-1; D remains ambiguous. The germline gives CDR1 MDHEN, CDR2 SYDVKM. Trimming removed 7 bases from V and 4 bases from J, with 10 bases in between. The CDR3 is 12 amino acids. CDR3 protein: CASMSGSTEAFF. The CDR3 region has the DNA TGTGCCAGCATGAGCGGGAGCACTGAAGCTTTCTTT.

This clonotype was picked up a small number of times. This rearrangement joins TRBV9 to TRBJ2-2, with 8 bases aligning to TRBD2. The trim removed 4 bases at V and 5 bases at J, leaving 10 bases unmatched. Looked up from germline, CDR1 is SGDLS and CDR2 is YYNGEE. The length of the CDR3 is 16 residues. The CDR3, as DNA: TGTGCCAGCAGCTTCAGCGGGGGTGCCAGGACCGGGGAGCTGTTTTTT. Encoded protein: CASSFSGGARTGELFF.

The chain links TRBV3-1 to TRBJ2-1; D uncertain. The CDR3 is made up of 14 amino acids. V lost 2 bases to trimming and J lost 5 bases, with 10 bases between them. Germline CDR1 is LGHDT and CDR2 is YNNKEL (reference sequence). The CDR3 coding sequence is TGTGCCAGCAGCCAAAGTCTACTAAACAATGAGCAGTTCTTC. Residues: CASSQSLLNNEQFF.

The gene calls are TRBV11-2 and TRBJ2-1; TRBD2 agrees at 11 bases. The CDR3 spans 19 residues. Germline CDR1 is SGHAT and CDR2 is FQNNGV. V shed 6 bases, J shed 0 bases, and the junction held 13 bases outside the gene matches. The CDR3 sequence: CASRSSTSGGLSSYNEQFF. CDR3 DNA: TGTGCCAGCAGATCATCCACTAGCGGGGGCCTTAGCTCCTACAATGAGCAGTTCTTC.

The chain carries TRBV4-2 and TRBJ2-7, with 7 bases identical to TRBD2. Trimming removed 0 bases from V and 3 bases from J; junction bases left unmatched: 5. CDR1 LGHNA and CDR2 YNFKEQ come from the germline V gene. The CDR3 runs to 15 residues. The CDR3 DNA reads TGTGCCAGCAGCCAAGATTTAAGGGACTACTACGAGCAGTACTTC. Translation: CASSQDLRDYYEQYF.

The CDR3 DNA reads as TGTGCCAGCAGTTTCCCCCCGTGCTGTGGGGCCAACGTCCTGACTTTC. It encodes CASSFPPCCGANVLTF. The rearrangement uses TRBV12-3 or TRBV12-4 and TRBJ2-6; D call uncertain. V was shortened by 3 bases and J by 3 bases, with 12 bases between the two germline ends. This CDR3 spans 16 amino acids.

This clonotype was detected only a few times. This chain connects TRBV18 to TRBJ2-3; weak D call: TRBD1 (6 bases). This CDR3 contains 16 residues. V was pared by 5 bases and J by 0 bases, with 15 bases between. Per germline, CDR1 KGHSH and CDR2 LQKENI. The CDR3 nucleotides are TGTGCCAGCTCATCCTTACCGGGACACAGCACAGATACGCAGTATTTT. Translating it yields CASSSLPGHSTDTQYF.

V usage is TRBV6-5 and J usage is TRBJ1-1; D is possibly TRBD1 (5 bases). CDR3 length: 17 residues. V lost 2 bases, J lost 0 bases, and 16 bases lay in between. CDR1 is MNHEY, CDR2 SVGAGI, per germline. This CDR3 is CASSYLTLDSLNTEAFF. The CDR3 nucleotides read TGTGCCAGCAGTTACCTTACACTCGACAGCCTGAACACTGAAGCTTTCTTT.

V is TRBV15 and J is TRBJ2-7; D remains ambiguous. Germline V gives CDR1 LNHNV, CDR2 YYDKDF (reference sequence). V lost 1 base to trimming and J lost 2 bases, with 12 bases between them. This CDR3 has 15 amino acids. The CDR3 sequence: CATSRAQIGAYEQYF. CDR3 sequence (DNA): TGTGCCACCAGCAGAGCGCAGATCGGAGCCTACGAGCAGTACTTC.

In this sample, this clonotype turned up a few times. The CDR3: CASRPFGQVQETQYF. For the CDR3, the DNA is TGTGCCAGCAGACCCTTCGGACAGGTACAAGAGACCCAGTACTTC. The V call is TRBV12-3 or TRBV12-4, the J call TRBJ2-5, with 7 bases fitting TRBD1. J was trimmed by 2 bases and V by 6 bases; bases with no gene match: 9. The CDR3 length is 15 residues.

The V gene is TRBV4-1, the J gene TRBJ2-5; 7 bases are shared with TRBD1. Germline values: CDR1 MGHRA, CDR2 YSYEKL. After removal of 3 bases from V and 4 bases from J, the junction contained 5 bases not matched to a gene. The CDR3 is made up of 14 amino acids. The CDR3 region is CASSQAHRGETQYF. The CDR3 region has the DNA TGCGCCAGCAGCCAGGCCCACAGGGGAGAGACCCAGTACTTC.

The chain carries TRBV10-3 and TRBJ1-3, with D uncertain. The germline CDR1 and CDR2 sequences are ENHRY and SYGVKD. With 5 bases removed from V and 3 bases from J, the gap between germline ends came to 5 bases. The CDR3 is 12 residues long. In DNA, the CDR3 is TGTGCCATCAGTTACTGTGGAAACACCATATATTTT. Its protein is CAISYCGNTIYF.

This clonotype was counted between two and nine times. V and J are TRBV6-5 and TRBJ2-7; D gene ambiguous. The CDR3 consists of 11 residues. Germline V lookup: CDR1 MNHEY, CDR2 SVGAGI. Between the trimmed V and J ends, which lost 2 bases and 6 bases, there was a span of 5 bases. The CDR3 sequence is CASSYLSEQYF. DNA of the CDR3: TGTGCCAGCAGTTACCTTAGCGAGCAGTACTTC.

CDR3 DNA sequence: TGTGCCAGCAGCGTAGACGTGAGCGAGCAGTTCTTC. Translated: CASSVDVSEQFF. The rearrangement uses TRBV9 and TRBJ2-1; D is uncertain. The germline CDR1 and CDR2 sequences are SGDLS and YYNGEE. The V end was cut by 0 bases, the J end by 10 bases, with 8 bases between. This CDR3 region has 12 residues.

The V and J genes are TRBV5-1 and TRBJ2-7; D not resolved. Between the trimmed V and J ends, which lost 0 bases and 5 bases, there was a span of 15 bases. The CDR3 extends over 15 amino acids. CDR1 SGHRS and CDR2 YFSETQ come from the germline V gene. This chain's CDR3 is CASSLGPSMSNEQYF. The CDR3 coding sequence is TGCGCCAGCAGCTTGGGGCCTTCAATGAGCAACGAGCAGTACTTC.

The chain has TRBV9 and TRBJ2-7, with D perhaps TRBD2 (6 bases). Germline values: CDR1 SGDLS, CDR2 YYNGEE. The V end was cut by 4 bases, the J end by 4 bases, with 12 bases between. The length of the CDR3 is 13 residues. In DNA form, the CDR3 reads TGTGCCAGCAGCTCACCCGGGGGTTACGAGCAGTACTTC. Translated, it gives CASSSPGGYEQYF.